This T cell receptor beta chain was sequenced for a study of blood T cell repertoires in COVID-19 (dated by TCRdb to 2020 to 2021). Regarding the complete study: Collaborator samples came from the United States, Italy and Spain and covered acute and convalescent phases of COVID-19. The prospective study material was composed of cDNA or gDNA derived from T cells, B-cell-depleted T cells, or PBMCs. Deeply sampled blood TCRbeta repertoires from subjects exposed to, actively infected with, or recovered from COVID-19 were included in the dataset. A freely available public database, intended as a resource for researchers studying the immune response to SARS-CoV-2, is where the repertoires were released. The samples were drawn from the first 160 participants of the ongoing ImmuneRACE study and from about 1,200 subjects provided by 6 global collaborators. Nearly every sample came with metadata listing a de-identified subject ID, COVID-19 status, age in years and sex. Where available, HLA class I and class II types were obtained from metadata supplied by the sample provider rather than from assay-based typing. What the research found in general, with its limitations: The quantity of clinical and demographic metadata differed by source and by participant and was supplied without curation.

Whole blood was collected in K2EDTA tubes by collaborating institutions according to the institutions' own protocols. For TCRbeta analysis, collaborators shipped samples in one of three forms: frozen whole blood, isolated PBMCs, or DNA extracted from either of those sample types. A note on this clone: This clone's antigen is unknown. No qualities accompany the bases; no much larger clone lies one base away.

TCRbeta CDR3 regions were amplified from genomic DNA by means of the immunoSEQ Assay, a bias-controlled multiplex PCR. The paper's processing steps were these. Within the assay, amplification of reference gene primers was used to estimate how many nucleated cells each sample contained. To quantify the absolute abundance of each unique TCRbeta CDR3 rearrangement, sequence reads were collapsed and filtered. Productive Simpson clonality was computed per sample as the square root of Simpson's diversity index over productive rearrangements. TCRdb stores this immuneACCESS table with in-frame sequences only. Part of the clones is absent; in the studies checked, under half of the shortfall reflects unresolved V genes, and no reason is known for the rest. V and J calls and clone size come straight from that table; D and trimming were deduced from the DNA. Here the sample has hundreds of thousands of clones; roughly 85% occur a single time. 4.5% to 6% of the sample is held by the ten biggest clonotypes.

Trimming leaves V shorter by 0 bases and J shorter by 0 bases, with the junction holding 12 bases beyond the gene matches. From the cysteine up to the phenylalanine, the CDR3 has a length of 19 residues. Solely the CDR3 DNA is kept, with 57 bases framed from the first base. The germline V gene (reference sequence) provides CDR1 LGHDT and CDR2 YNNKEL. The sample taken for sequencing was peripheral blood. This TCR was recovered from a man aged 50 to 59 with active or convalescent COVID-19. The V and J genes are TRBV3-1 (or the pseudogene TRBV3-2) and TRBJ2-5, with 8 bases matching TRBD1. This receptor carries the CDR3 CASSQEGGTGGEYQETQYF. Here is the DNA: TGTGCCAGCAGCCAAGAGGGTGGGACAGGAGGGGAGTACCAAGAGACCCAGTACTTC.